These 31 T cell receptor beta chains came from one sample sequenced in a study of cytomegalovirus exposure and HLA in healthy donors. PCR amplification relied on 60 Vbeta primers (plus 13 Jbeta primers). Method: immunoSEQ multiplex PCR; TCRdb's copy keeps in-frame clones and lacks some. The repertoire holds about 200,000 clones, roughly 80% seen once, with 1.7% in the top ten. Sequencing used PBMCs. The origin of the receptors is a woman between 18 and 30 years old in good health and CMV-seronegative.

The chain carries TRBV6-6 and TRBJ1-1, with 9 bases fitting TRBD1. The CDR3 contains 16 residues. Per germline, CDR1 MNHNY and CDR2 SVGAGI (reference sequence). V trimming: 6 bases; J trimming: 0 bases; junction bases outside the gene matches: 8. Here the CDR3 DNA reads TGTGCCAGCAGACTCGGACAGGGGCCTATGAACACTGAAGCTTTCTTT. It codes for CASRLGQGPMNTEAFF.

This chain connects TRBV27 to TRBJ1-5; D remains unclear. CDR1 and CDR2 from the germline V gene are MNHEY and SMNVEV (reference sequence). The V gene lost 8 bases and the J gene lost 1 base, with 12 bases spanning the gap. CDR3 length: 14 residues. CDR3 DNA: TGTGCCAGCGGACTCTTCGGAAGCAATCAGCCCCAGCATTTT. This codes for CASGLFGSNQPQHF.

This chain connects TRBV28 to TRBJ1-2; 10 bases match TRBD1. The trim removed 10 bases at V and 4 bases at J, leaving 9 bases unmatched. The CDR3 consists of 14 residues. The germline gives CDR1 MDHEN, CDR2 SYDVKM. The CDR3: CATTLDRGSYGYTF. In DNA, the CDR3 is TGTGCCACCACGTTGGACAGGGGGTCCTATGGCTACACCTTC.

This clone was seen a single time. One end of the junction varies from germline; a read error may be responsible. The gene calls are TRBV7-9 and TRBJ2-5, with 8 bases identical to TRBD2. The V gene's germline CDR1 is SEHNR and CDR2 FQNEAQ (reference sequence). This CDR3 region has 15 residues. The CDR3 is CSSSFSAGVGETQYF. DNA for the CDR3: TGTTCCAGCAGCTTTTCAGCGGGAGTTGGAGAGACCCAGTACTTC.

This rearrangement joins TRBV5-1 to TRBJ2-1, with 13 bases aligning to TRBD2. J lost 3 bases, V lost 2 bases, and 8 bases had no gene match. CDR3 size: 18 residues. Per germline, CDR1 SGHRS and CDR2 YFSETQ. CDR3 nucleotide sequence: TGCGCCAGCAGCTTTAAGACTAGCGGGAGGAGGGACTACAATGAGCAGTTCTTC. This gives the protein CASSFKTSGRRDYNEQFF. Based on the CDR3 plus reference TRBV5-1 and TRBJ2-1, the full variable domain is KAGVTQTPRYLIKTRGQQVTLSCSPISGHRSVSWYQQTPGQGLQFLFEYFSETQRNKGNFPGRFSGRQFSNSRSEMNVSTLELGDSALYLCASSFKTSGRRDYNEQFFGPGTRLTVL.

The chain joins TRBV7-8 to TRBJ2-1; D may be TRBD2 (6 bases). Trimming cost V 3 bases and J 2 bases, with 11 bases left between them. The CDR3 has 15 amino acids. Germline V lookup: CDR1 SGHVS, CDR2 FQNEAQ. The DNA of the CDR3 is TGTGCCAGCAGCTTTTCGGGGAGGCCCTACAATGAGCAGTTCTTC. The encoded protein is CASSFSGRPYNEQFF.

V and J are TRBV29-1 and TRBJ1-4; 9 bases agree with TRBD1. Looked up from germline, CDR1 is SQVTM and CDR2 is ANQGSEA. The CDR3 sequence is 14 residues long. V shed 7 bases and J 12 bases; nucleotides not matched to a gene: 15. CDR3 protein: CSGEDRGKGGELFF. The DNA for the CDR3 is TGCAGCGGCGAGGACAGGGGAAAAGGGGGGGAACTGTTTTTT.

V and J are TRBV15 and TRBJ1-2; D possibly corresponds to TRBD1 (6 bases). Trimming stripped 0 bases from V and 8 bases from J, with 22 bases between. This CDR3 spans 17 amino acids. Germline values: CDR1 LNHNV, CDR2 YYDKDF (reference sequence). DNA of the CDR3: TGTGCCACCAGCAGAGATCGAACGGCCGGACAGCAAAAAGGCTACACCTTC. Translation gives CATSRDRTAGQQKGYTF.

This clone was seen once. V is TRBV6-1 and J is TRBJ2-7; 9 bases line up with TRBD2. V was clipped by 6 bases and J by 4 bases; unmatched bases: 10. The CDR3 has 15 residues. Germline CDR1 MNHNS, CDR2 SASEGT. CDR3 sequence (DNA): TGTGCCAGCAGGTTAGCGGGGGCGGTTTCGTACGAGCAGTACTTC. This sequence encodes CASRLAGAVSYEQYF.

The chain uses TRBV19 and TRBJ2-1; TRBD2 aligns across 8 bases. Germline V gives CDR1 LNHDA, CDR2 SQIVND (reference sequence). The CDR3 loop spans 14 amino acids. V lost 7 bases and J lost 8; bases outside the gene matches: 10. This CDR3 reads CASNWRDGGDEQFF. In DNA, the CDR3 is TGTGCCAGTAATTGGCGAGACGGGGGGGATGAGCAGTTCTTC.

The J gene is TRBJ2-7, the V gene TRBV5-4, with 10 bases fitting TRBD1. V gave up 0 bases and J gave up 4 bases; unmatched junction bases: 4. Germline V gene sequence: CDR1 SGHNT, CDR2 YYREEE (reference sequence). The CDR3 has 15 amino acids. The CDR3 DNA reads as TGTGCCAGCAGCTTGGGACAGGACAGGGGGTACGAGCAGTACGTC. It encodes CASSLGQDRGYEQYV.

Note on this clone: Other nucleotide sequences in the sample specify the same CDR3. The CDR3 DNA reads as TGCAGCGTTGTGGCAGGGGGGAACAATGAGCAGTTCTTC. It translates to CSVVAGGNNEQFF. This chain links TRBV29-1 with TRBJ2-1, with D maybe TRBD1 (7 bases). Germline V gives CDR1 SQVTM, CDR2 ANQGSEA. Trimming took 4 bases from V and 5 from J, leaving 12 bases between them. The CDR3 is 13 amino acids.

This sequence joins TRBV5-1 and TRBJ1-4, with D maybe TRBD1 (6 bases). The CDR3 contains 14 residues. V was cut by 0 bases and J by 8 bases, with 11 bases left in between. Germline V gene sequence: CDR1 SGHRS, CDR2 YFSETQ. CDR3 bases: TGCGCCAGCAGCTTGGACAGGGTACAGGAAAAACTGTTTTTT. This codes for CASSLDRVQEKLFF.

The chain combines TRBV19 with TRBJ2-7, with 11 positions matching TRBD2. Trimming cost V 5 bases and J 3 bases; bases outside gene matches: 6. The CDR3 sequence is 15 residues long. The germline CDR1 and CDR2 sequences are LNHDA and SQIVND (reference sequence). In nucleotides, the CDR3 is TGTGCCAGTAGTGTTGGGACTAGCGGCATCTACGAGCAGTACGTC. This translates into CASSVGTSGIYEQYV.

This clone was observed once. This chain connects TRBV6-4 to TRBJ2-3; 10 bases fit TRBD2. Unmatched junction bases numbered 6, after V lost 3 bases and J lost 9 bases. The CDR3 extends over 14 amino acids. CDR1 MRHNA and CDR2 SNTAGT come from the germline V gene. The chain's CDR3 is CASSDGLAGDTQYF. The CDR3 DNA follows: TGTGCCAGCAGTGATGGGCTAGCGGGAGACACGCAGTATTTT.

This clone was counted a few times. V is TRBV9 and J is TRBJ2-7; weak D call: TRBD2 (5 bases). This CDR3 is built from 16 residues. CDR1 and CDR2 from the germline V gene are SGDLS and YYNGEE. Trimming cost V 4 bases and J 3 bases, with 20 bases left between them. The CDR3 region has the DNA TGTGCCAGCAGCCCTACTATAGGCGGGCAACTCTACGAGCAGTACTTC. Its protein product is CASSPTIGGQLYEQYF.

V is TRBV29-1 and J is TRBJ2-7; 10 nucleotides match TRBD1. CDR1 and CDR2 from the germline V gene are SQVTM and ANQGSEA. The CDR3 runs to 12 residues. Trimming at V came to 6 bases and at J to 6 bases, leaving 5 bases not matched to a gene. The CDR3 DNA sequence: TGCAGCGTGGAGGGGACAGGGGTCGAGCAGTACTTC. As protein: CSVEGTGVEQYF.

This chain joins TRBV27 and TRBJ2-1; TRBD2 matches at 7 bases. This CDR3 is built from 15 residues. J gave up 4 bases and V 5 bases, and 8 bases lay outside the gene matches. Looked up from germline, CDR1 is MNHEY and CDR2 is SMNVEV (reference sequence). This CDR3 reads CASSPASGPYNEQFF. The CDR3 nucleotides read TGTGCCAGCAGTCCCGCTAGCGGCCCATACAATGAGCAGTTCTTC.

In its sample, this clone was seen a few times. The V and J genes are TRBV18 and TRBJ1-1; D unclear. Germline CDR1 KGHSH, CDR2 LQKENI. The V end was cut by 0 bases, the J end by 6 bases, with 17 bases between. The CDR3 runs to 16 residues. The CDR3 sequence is CASSPPERVGGSEAFF. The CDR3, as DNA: TGTGCCAGCTCACCACCGGAGAGGGTAGGTGGGTCTGAAGCTTTCTTT.

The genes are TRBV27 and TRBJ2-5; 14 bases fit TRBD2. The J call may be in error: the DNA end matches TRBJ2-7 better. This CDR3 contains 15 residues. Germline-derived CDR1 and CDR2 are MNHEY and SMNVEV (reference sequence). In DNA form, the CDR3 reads TGTGCCAGCAGTTTGGGGACTAGCGGGAGTTACGAGCAGTACTTC. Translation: CASSLGTSGSYEQYF.

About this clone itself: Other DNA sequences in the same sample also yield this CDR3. CDR3 in DNA: TGTGCCAGCAGTGGGGGGGACAGGGTGAGCGAGCAGTACTTC. Protein: CASSGGDRVSEQYF. V gene TRBV6-1 combines with J gene TRBJ2-7, with 9 bases aligning to TRBD1. The germline V gene encodes CDR1 MNHNS and CDR2 SASEGT. After removal of 4 bases from V and 6 bases from J, the junction contained 7 bases not matched to a gene. The CDR3 contains 14 residues.

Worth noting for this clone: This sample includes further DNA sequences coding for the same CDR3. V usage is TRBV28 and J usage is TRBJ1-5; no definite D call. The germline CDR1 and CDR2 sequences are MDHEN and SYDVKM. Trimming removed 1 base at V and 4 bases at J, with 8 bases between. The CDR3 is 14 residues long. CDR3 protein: CASSLFRGNQPQHF. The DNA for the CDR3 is TGTGCCAGCAGTTTATTTCGGGGAAATCAGCCCCAGCATTTT.

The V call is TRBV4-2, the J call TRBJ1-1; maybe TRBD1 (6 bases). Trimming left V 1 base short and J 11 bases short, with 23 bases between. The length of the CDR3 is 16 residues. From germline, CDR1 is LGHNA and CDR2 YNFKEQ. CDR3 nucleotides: TGTGCCAGCAGCCAAGTCCCTAATTCCGGGACATTGAACGCTTTCTTT. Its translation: CASSQVPNSGTLNAFF.

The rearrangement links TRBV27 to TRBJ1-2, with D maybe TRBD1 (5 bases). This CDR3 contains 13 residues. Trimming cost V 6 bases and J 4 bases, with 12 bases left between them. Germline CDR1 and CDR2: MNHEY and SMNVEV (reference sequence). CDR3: CASRFREGYGYTF. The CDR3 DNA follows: TGTGCCAGCAGATTCAGGGAGGGCTATGGCTACACCTTC.

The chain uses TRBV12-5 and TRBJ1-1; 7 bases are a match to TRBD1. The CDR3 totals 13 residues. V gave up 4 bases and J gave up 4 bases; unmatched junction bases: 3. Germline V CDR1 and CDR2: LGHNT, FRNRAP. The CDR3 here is CASGSGQITEAFF. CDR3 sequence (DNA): TGTGCTAGTGGTTCGGGACAGATCACTGAAGCTTTCTTT. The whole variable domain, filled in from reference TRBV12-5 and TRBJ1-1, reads DARVTQTPRHKVTEMGQEVTMRCQPILGHNTVFWYRQTMMQGLELLAYFRNRAPLDDSGMPKDRFSAEMPDATLATLKIQPSEPRDSAVYFCASGSGQITEAFFGQGTRLTVV.

The chain's CDR3 is CASSFGSSGGYTF. The CDR3 DNA reads as TGTGCCAGCAGCTTCGGATCTTCAGGTGGCTACACCTTC. The chain couples TRBV7-2 to TRBJ1-2; D gene unclear. The CDR3 length is 13 residues. Per germline, CDR1 SGHTA and CDR2 FQGNSA. Trimming shortened V by 3 bases and J by 7 bases, and 12 bases separated the two germline ends.

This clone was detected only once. The chain's CDR3 is CASSLGTGALLTEAFF. CDR3 nucleotide sequence: TGTGCCAGCAGTTTAGGGACAGGGGCGCTACTCACTGAAGCTTTCTTT. The V gene is TRBV28, the J gene TRBJ1-1; 10 nucleotides agree with TRBD1. V dropped 2 bases and J dropped 4; count of bases not matched to a gene: 7. The CDR3 has 16 residues. The V gene's germline CDR1 is MDHEN and CDR2 SYDVKM.

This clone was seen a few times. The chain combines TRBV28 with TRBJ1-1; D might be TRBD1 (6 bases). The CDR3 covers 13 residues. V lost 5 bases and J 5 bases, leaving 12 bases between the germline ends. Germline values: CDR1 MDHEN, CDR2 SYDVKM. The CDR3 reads CASSVTGRTEAFF. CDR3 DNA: TGTGCCAGCAGTGTCACAGGGAGAACTGAAGCTTTCTTT.

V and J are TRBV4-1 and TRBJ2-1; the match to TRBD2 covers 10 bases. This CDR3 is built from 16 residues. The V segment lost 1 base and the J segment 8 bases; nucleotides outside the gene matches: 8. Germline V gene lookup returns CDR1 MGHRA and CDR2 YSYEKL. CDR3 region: CASSQVEREGNDEQFF. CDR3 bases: TGCGCCAGCAGCCAAGTCGAGCGGGAGGGTAACGATGAGCAGTTCTTC.

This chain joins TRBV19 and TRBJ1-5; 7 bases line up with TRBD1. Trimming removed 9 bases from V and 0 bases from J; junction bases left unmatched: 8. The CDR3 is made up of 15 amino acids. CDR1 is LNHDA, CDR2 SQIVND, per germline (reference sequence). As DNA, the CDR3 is TGTGCCAGCCAACAACAGGGGCCTAGCAATCAGCCCCAGCATTTT. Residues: CASQQQGPSNQPQHF. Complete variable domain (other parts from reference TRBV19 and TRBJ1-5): DGGITQSPKYLFRKEGQNVTLSCEQNLNHDAMYWYRQDPGQGLRLIYYSQIVNDFQKGDIAEGYSVSREKKESFPLTVTSAQKNPTAFYLCASQQQGPSNQPQHFGDGTRLSIL.

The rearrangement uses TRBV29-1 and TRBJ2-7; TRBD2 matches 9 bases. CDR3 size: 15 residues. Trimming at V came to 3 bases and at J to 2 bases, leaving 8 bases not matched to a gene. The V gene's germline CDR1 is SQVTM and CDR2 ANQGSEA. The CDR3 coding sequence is TGCAGCGTTGACGTTGGCGGGGGGGGGACCTACGAGCAGTACTTC. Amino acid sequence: CSVDVGGGGTYEQYF.